Below, one TCR beta chain is given with its context. The sample originates from a study of shared clonotypes between healthy human individuals. About the research overall: CD4 naive and memory got three plates each, CD8 naive two, CD8 memory one.

Division of CD4+ cells produced a CD45RA+ naive subset and a CD45RA-negative memory subset. Germline CDR1 and CDR2: SGHRS and YFSETQ. This CDR3 contains 14 residues. V shed 4 bases and J shed 0 bases, with 10 bases lying between them. Assay used: immunoSEQ multiplex PCR; TCRdb lists only in-frame clones, some missing. The table records 850,000 to 1,200,000 clones, roughly 80% of them present only once. The sequence was obtained from a man younger than 35 in good health. V and J are TRBV5-1 and TRBJ1-2; D is perhaps TRBD1 (5 bases). The sequenced material came from memory CD4+ T cells sorted from blood. The subset: CD45RA-negative fraction. CDR3 in DNA: TGCGCCAGCAGCAACGACAGAGCTAACTATGGCTACACCTTC. Residues: CASSNDRANYGYTF.